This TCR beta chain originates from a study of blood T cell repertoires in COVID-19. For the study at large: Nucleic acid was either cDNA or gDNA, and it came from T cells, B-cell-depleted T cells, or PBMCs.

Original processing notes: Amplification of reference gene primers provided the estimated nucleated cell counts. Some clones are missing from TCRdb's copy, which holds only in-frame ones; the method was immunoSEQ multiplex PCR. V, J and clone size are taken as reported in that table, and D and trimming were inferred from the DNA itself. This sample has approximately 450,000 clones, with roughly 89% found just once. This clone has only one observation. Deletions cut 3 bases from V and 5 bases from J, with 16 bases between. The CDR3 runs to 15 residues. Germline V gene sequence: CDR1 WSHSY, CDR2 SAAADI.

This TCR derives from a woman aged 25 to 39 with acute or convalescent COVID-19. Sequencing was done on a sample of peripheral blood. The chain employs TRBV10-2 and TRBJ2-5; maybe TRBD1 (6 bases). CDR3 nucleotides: TGCGCCAGCAGTGATAGACAGGCAGGGGCCGAGACCCAGTACTTC. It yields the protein CASSDRQAGAETQYF.